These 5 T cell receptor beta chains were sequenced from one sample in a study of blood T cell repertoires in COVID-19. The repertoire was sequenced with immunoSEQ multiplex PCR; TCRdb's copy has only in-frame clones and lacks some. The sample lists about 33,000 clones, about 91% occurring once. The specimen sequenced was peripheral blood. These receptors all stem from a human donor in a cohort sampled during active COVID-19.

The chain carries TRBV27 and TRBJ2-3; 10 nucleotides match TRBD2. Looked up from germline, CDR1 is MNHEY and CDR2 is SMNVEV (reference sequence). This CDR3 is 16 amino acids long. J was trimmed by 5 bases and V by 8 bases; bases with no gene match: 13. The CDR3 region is CASPLALLAGKDTQYF. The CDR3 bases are TGTGCCAGCCCCCTTGCCCTACTAGCGGGAAAAGATACGCAGTATTTT.

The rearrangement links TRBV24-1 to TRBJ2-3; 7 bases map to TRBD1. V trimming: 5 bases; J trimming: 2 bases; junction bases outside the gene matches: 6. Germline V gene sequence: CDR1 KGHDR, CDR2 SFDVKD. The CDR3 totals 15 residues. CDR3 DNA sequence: TGTGCCACCAGTGCTGACAGGGTTATCACAGATACGCAGTATTTT. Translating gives CATSADRVITDTQYF.

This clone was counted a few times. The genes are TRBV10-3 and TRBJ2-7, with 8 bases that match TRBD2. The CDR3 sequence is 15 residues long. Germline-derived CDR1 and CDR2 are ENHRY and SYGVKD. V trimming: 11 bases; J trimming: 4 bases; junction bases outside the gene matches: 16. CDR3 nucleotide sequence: TGTGCCCTCGGGAGGCTAGCGGGTGGGGAGTACGAGCAGTACTTC. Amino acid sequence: CALGRLAGGEYEQYF.

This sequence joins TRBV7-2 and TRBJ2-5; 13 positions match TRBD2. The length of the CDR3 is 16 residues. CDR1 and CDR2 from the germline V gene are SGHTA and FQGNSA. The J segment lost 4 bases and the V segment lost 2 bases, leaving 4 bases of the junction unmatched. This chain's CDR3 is CASSLTSGGAAETQYF. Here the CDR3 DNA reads TGTGCCAGCAGCTTAACTAGCGGGGGGGCCGCAGAGACCCAGTACTTC.

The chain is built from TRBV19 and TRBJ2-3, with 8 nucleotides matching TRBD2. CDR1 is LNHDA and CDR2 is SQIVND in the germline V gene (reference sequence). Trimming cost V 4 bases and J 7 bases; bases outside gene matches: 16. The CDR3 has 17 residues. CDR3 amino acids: CASSTPVAGGSAHTQYF. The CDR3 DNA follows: TGTGCCAGTAGTACCCCGGTTGCGGGGGGCTCCGCCCATACGCAGTATTTT. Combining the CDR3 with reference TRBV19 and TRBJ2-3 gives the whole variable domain DGGITQSPKYLFRKEGQNVTLSCEQNLNHDAMYWYRQDPGQGLRLIYYSQIVNDFQKGDIAEGYSVSREKKESFPLTVTSAQKNPTAFYLCASSTPVAGGSAHTQYFGPGTRLTVL.